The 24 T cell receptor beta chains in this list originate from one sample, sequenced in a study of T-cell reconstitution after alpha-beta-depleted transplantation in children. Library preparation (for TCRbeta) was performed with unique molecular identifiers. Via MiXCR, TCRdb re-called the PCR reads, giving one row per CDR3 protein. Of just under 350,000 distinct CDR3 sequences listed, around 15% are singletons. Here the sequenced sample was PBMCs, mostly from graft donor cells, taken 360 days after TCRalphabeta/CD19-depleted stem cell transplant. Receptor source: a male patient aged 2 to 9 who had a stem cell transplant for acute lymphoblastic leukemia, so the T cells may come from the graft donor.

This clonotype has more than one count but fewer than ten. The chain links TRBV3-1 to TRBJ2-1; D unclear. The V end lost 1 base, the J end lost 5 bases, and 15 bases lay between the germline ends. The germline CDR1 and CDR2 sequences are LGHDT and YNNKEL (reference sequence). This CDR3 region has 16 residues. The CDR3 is CASSQAFDWVNNEQFF. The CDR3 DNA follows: TGTGCCAGCAGCCAAGCATTCGACTGGGTGAACAATGAGCAGTTCTTC.

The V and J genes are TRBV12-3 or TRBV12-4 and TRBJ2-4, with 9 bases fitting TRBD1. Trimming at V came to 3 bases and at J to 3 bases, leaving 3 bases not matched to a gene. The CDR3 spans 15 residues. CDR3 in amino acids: CASSFRQGGKNIQYF. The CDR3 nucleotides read TGTGCCAGCAGTTTCCGACAGGGGGGCAAAAACATTCAGTACTTC.

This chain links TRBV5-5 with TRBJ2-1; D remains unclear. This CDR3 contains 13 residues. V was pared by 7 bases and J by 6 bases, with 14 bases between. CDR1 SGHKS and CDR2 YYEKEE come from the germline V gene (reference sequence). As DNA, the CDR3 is TGTGCCAGCGCACGTTTATGGTCCAATGAGCAGTTCTTC. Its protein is CASARLWSNEQFF.

The CDR3: CASSRAGARSYNEQFF. CDR3 bases: TGTGCCAGCAGCAGAGCGGGAGCTAGGTCCTACAATGAGCAGTTCTTC. The chain joins TRBV6-1 to TRBJ2-1; 8 bases map to TRBD2. The junction had 8 bases not matched to a gene; V was cut back by 6 bases and J by 1 base. Germline assignment: CDR1 MNHNS and CDR2 SASEGT. The CDR3 spans 16 residues.

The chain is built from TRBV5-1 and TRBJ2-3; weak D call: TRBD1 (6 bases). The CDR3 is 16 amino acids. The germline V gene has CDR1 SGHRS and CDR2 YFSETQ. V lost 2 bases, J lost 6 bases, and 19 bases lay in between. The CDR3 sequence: CASSFSGTHQGDTQYF. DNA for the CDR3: TGCGCCAGCAGCTTCTCCGGGACCCACCAGGGGGATACGCAGTATTTT.

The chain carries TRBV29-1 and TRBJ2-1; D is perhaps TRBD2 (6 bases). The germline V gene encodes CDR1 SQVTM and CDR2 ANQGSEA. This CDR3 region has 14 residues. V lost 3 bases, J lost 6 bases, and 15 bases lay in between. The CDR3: CSVERKLARNEQFF. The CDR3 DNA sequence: TGCAGCGTTGAGCGCAAACTAGCACGCAATGAGCAGTTCTTC.

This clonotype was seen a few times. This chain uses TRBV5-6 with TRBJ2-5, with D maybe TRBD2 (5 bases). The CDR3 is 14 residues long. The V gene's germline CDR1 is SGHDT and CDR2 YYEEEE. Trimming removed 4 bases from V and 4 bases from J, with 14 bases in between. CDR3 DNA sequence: TGTGCCAGCAGCCCAGTGGGGAGCGGAGAGACCCAGTACTTC. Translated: CASSPVGSGETQYF.

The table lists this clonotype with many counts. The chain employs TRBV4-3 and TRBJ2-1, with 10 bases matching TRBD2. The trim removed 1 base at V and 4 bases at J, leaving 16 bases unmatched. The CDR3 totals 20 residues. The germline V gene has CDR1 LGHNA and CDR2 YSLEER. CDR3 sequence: CASSQVPLASGREPYNEQFF. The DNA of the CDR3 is TGCGCCAGCAGCCAAGTCCCCTTAGCTAGCGGGAGAGAACCTTACAATGAGCAGTTCTTC.

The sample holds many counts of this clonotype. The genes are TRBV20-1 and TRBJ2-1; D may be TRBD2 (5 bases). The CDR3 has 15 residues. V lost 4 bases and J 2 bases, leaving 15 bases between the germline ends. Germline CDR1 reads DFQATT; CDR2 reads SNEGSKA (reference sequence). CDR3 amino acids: CSATMSGWAYNEQFF. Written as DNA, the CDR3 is TGCAGTGCTACGATGTCGGGATGGGCCTACAATGAGCAGTTCTTC.

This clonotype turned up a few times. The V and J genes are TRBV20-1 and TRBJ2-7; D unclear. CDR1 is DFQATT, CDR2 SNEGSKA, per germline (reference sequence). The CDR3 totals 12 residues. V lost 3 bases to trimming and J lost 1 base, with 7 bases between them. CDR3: CSARIASYEQYF. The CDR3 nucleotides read TGCAGTGCTAGGATAGCATCCTACGAGCAGTACTTC.

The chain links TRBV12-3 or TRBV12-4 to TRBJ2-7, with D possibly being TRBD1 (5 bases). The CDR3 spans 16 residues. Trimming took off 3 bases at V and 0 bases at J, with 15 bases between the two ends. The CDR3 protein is CASSFRPRGHSYEQYF. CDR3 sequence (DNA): TGTGCCAGCAGTTTCCGCCCTCGAGGACACTCCTACGAGCAGTACTTC.

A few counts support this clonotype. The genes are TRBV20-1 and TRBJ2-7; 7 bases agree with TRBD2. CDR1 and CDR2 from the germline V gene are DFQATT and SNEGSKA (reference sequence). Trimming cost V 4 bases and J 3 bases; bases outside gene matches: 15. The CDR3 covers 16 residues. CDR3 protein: CSAIGFSAGTNYEQYF. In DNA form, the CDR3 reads TGCAGTGCTATTGGGTTCTCAGCGGGAACCAACTACGAGCAGTACTTC.

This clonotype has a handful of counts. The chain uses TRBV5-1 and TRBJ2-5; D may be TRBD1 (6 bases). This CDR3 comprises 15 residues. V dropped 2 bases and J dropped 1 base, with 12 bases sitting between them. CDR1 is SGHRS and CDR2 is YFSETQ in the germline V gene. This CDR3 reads CASSFGLTGQETQYF. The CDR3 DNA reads TGCGCCAGCAGCTTTGGATTGACAGGCCAAGAGACCCAGTACTTC.

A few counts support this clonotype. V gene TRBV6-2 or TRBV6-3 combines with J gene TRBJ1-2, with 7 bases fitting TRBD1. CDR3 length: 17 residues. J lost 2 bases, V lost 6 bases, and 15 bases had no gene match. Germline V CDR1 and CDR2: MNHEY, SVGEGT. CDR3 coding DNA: TGTGCCAGCAGCCACTACTCACATGAACAGGGGAACTATGGCTACACCTTC. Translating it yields CASSHYSHEQGNYGYTF.

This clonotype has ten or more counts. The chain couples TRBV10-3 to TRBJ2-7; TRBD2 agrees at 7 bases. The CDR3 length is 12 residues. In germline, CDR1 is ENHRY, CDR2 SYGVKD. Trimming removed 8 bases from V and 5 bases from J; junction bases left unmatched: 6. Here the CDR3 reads CAIGPLANEQYF. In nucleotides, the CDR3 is TGTGCCATCGGACCACTAGCGAACGAGCAGTACTTC.

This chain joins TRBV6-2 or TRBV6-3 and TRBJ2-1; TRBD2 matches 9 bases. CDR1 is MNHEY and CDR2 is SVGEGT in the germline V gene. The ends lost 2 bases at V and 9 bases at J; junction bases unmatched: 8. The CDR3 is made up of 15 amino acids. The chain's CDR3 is CASSYRPSGIGEQFF. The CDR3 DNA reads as TGTGCCAGCAGTTACAGGCCTAGCGGGATCGGTGAGCAGTTCTTC.

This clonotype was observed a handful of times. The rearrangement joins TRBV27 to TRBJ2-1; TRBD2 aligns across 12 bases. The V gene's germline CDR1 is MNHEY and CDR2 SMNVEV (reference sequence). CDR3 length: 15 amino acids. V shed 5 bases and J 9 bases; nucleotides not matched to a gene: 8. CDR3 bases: TGTGCCAGCAGTCCCCCGCTAGCGGGAGGGAGTGAGCAGTTCTTC. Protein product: CASSPPLAGGSEQFF.

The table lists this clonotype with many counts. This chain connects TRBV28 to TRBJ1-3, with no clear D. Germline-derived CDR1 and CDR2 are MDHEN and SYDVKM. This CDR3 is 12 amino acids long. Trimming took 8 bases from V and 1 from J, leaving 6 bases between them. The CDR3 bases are TGTGCCAGCCGGGTTTCTGGAAACACCATATATTTT. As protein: CASRVSGNTIYF.

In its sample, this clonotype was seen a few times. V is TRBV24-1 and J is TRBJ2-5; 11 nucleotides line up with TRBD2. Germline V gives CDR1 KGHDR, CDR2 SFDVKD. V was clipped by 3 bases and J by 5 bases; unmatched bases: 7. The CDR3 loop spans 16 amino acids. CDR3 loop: CATSDPTSGSRETQYF. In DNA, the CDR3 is TGTGCCACCAGTGATCCCACTAGCGGGAGTAGGGAGACCCAGTACTTC.

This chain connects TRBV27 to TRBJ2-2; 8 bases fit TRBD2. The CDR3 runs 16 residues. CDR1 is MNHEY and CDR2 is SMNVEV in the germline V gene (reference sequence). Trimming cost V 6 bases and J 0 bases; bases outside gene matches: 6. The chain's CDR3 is CASSLGLASNTGELFF. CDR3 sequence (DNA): TGTGCCAGCAGCCTAGGACTAGCCTCGAACACCGGGGAGCTGTTTTTT.

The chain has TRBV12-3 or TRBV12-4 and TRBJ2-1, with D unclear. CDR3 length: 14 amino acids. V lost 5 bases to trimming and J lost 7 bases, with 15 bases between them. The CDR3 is CASSPRPPWNEQFF. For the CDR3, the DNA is TGTGCCAGCAGTCCCCGACCGCCCTGGAATGAGCAGTTCTTC.

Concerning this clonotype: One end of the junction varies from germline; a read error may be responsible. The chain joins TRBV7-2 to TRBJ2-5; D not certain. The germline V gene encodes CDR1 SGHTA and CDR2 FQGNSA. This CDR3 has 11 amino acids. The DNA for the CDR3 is TGTGCCAGCAGCGCCGCGGTGCGGTTGGACTTC. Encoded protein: CASSAAVRLDF.

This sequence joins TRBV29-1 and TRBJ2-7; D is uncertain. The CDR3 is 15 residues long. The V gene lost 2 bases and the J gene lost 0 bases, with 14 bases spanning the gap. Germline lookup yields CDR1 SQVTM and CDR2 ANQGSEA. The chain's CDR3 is CSVELKSFSSYEQYF. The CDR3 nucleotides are TGCAGCGTTGAATTAAAAAGTTTTAGCTCCTACGAGCAGTACTTC.

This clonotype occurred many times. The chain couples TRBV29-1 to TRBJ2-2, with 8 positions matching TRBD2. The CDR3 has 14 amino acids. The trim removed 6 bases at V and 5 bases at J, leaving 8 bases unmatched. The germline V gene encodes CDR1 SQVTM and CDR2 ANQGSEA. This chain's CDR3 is CSVQGLAGTGELFF. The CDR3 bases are TGCAGCGTCCAAGGACTAGCCGGAACCGGGGAGCTGTTTTTT.